The next 5 T cell receptor beta chains were all read from a single sample in a study of cytomegalovirus exposure and HLA in healthy donors. The PCR had 60 Vbeta and 13 Jbeta primers. Sequenced by immunoSEQ multiplex PCR; TCRdb stores in-frame clones only, minus some. Altogether about 130,000 clones are present, 78% being singletons, with the ten largest covering about 11%. Sample: PBMCs. These receptors all come from a man younger than 40 in good health and CMV-seropositive.

This chain uses TRBV10-3 with TRBJ2-3; 11 bases map to TRBD2. The V and J ends lost 6 bases and 3 bases, in that order; junction bases with no gene match: 2. The CDR3 length is 14 residues. Looked up from germline, CDR1 is ENHRY and CDR2 is SYGVKD. The CDR3 protein is CAIRLAGETDTQYF. CDR3 bases: TGTGCCATCAGACTAGCGGGAGAGACAGATACGCAGTATTTT.

CDR3 in DNA: TGCGCCAGCAGTCCTTCTAGCGGGGGGTCCCAGTACTTC. Translated, it gives CASSPSSGGSQYF. The chain couples TRBV10-1 to TRBJ2-5; TRBD2 matches 11 bases. V gave up 5 bases and J gave up 9 bases; unmatched junction bases: 5. The length of the CDR3 is 13 residues. In germline, CDR1 is WNHNN, CDR2 SYGVQD (reference sequence).

This clone appeared a few times. The rearrangement joins TRBV4-2 to TRBJ2-7; 7 nucleotides line up with TRBD2. V was clipped by 3 bases and J by 3 bases; unmatched bases: 8. The CDR3 runs 15 residues. CDR1 and CDR2 (germline): LGHNA, YNFKEQ. This chain's CDR3 is CASSHNREARYEQYF. The DNA for the CDR3 is TGTGCCAGCAGCCATAACCGGGAGGCTCGCTACGAGCAGTACTTC.

The gene calls are TRBV4-1 and TRBJ2-7; 7 positions agree with TRBD1. Germline loops: CDR1 MGHRA, CDR2 YSYEKL. J gave up 0 bases and V 1 base, and 3 bases lay outside the gene matches. This CDR3 is built from 15 residues. The CDR3 loop is CASSQVGDSSYEQYF. The CDR3 coding sequence is TGCGCCAGCAGCCAAGTTGGGGACAGCTCCTACGAGCAGTACTTC.

This chain connects TRBV9 to TRBJ2-1; 8 bases are shared with TRBD2. The CDR3 extends over 16 amino acids. The trim removed 0 bases at V and 3 bases at J, leaving 5 bases unmatched. Per the germline V gene, CDR1 is SGDLS and CDR2 is YYNGEE. CDR3 protein: CASSVDPGGNYNEQFF. The CDR3 DNA sequence: TGTGCCAGCAGCGTAGACCCGGGAGGGAACTACAATGAGCAGTTCTTC.